The next 8 T cell receptor beta chains were all read from a single sample in a study of blood T cell repertoires in COVID-19. Using immunoSEQ multiplex PCR, the repertoire was profiled, and TCRdb retains in-frame clones only, with some absent. The sample includes about 330,000 clones, approximately 92% of them seen just once. Sequencing was done on a sample of PBMCs or T cells enriched from blood (not recorded which). Every receptor here comes from a young woman who had recovered from COVID-19.

The rearrangement joins TRBV6-2 or TRBV6-3 to TRBJ2-2; 7 nucleotides match TRBD1. The germline gives CDR1 MNHEY, CDR2 SVGEGT. J lost 6 bases, V lost 6 bases, and 4 bases had no gene match. There are 13 residues in the CDR3. Here the CDR3 DNA reads TGTGCCAGCAGCGGGACAGCCTCCGGGGAGCTGTTTTTT. Translated, it gives CASSGTASGELFF.

The chain uses TRBV6-2 or TRBV6-3 and TRBJ2-1; weak D call: TRBD2 (6 bases). The germline V and J ends were trimmed by 4 bases and 7 bases, with 17 bases remaining between them. This CDR3 is 15 amino acids long. Looked up from germline, CDR1 is MNHEY and CDR2 is SVGEGT. CDR3 amino acids: CASSFAQGAGNEQFF. The CDR3 nucleotides read TGTGCCAGCAGTTTCGCTCAGGGCGCGGGGAATGAGCAGTTCTTC.

This chain uses TRBV7-2 with TRBJ1-6; the match to TRBD1 covers 7 bases. The trim removed 6 bases at V and 4 bases at J, leaving 3 bases unmatched. Germline-derived CDR1 and CDR2 are SGHTA and FQGNSA. CDR3 length: 14 residues. The CDR3 coding sequence is TGTGCCAGCAGGCCGGGACAGTATAATTCACCCCTCCACTTT. Translating it yields CASRPGQYNSPLHF.

V usage is TRBV28 and J usage is TRBJ2-7; 8 nucleotides line up with TRBD1. This CDR3 is 15 amino acids long. The germline gives CDR1 MDHEN, CDR2 SYDVKM. With V trimmed by 5 bases and J by 2 bases, 8 bases remained unmatched. CDR3 residues: CASSGGTGDPYEQYF. The CDR3 DNA sequence: TGTGCCAGCAGTGGGGGGACAGGCGATCCCTACGAGCAGTACTTC. Combining the CDR3 with reference TRBV28 and TRBJ2-7 gives the whole variable domain DVKVTQSSRYLVKRTGEKVFLECVQDMDHENMFWYRQDPGLGLRLIYFSYDVKMKEKGDIPEGYSVSREKKERFSLILESASTNQTSMYLCASSGGTGDPYEQYFGPGTRLTVT.

The chain combines TRBV19 with TRBJ1-5; D gene uncertain. Germline CDR1 reads LNHDA; CDR2 reads SQIVND (reference sequence). V was clipped by 3 bases and J by 2 bases, with 11 bases between them. The CDR3 runs 15 residues. The CDR3 DNA reads TGTGCCAGTAGTATCCCTACGTTGGGCAATCAGCCCCAGCATTTT. Its translation: CASSIPTLGNQPQHF.

The rearrangement uses TRBV28 and TRBJ2-7; D gene unclear. Germline loops: CDR1 MDHEN, CDR2 SYDVKM. Trimming pared 3 bases from V and 4 bases from J, leaving 7 bases between. This CDR3 region has 12 residues. The CDR3 DNA is TGTGCCAGCAGTTTTGGCCCATACGAGCAGTACTTC. Translated, it gives CASSFGPYEQYF.

The genes are TRBV27 and TRBJ1-6, with D hard to call. V lost 0 bases and J 14 bases, leaving 26 bases between the germline ends. Per germline, CDR1 MNHEY and CDR2 SMNVEV (reference sequence). This CDR3 has 18 residues. The chain's CDR3 is CASSLSLLEGRKGRTLHF. CDR3 nucleotide sequence: TGTGCCAGCAGTTTATCCCTGCTGGAGGGTAGAAAAGGGCGGACCCTCCACTTT.

The chain has TRBV30 and TRBJ1-2, with 8 bases identical to TRBD1. The germline CDR1 and CDR2 sequences are GTSNPN and SVGIG (reference sequence). The CDR3 consists of 12 residues. V was pared by 8 bases and J by 3 bases, with 5 bases of the junction left unmatched. For the CDR3, the DNA is TGTGCCCAGACAGGGGTCGACTATGGCTACACCTTC. Residues: CAQTGVDYGYTF.